These 9 T cell receptor beta chains were all obtained from the same sample, sequenced in a study of cytomegalovirus exposure and HLA in healthy donors. This table comes from immunoSEQ multiplex PCR, and its TCRdb copy is limited to in-frame clones, with some not included. The sample consists of 200,000 or so clones, more than 80% of them appearing once. What was sequenced was PBMCs. These receptors were obtained from a man between 18 and 29 years old in good health and CMV-seropositive.

The V call is TRBV28, the J call TRBJ2-3, with D hard to call. This CDR3 has 12 amino acids. Germline CDR1 reads MDHEN; CDR2 reads SYDVKM. V dropped 6 bases and J dropped 4 bases, with 8 bases sitting between them. CDR3 in amino acids: CASSSGADTQYF. The CDR3 coding sequence is TGTGCCAGCAGCTCCGGAGCAGATACGCAGTATTTT.

This chain joins TRBV4-1 and TRBJ2-3; D is uncertain. The length of the CDR3 is 16 residues. CDR1 is MGHRA and CDR2 is YSYEKL in the germline V gene. The V end was cut by 1 base, the J end by 0 bases, with 11 bases between. The CDR3 sequence is CASSQGLTASTDTQYF. CDR3 nucleotide sequence: TGCGCCAGCAGCCAAGGACTTACTGCTAGCACAGATACGCAGTATTTT.

In DNA, the CDR3 is TGTGCCAGCAGCTTAGGCCGGGGTGAGGGGCCCCAGCATTTT. Residues: CASSLGRGEGPQHF. The chain recombines TRBV13 with TRBJ1-5; unclear D gene. This CDR3 is built from 14 residues. The germline V gene encodes CDR1 PRHDT and CDR2 FYEKMQ (reference sequence). The V gene lost 0 bases and the J gene lost 9 bases, with 12 bases spanning the gap.

The V and J genes are TRBV18 and TRBJ1-2; D is undetermined. Germline-derived CDR1 and CDR2 are KGHSH and LQKENI. The CDR3 length is 16 residues. Trimming took 1 base from V and 1 from J, leaving 13 bases between them. CDR3: CASSPQKPQSNYGYTF. CDR3 nucleotides: TGTGCCAGCTCACCACAGAAGCCTCAAAGTAACTATGGCTACACCTTC.

The chain is built from TRBV7-9 and TRBJ2-7, with D perhaps matching TRBD1 (5 bases). CDR1 and CDR2 from the germline V gene are SEHNR and FQNEAQ (reference sequence). Trimming left V 0 bases short and J 5 bases short, with 8 bases between. The CDR3 contains 13 residues. The CDR3 nucleotides read TGTGCCAGCAGCTTAGCGCAGGGCCACGAGCAGTACTTC. It translates to CASSLAQGHEQYF.

The chain carries TRBV27 and TRBJ2-5, with a weak D call TRBD2 (7 bases). Per the germline V gene, CDR1 is MNHEY and CDR2 is SMNVEV (reference sequence). The CDR3 loop spans 14 amino acids. V lost 10 bases and J 4 bases, leaving 19 bases between the germline ends. Written as DNA, the CDR3 is TGTGCCACAAGTAGAGGGGGACTACTAGAGACCCAGTACTTC. Translated: CATSRGGLLETQYF.

The chain employs TRBV7-2 and TRBJ2-7, with 7 bases identical to TRBD2. CDR1 is SGHTA and CDR2 is FQGNSA in the germline V gene. The CDR3 has 14 residues. With V trimmed by 0 bases and J by 5 bases, 4 bases remained unmatched. In DNA form, the CDR3 reads TGTGCCAGCAGCTTAGCGGGAGGGCAGCACGAGCAGTACTTC. It is translated as CASSLAGGQHEQYF.

The DNA of the CDR3 is TGCGCCAGCAGCGTCACATCGGGAGTTTGGAATGAGCAGTTCTTC. This encodes CASSVTSGVWNEQFF. The gene calls are TRBV5-1 and TRBJ2-1; tentatively, D is TRBD2 (6 bases). Germline V lookup: CDR1 SGHRS, CDR2 YFSETQ. The CDR3 totals 15 residues. V was clipped by 4 bases and J by 7 bases, with 18 bases between them.

The chain combines TRBV28 with TRBJ2-1; possible D gene TRBD1, 7 bases. CDR1 and CDR2 (germline): MDHEN, SYDVKM. Trimming removed 6 bases at V and 4 bases at J, with 25 bases between. This CDR3 contains 18 residues. In DNA form, the CDR3 reads TGTGCCAGCAGGACCCGTTGGCGGGACAGAGGAGTTTACAATGAGCAGTTCTTC. This sequence encodes CASRTRWRDRGVYNEQFF.